Following are 9 T cell receptor beta chains from one sample sequenced in a study of blood T cell repertoires in COVID-19. Sequencing used immunoSEQ multiplex PCR; TCRdb keeps in-frame clones, though not all of them. Among around 260,000 clones listed, just over 90% were seen once. What was sequenced was peripheral blood. These receptors were taken from a woman aged 25-40 years with COVID-19, enrolled during active disease.

The chain is built from TRBV5-4 and TRBJ1-6, with a possible D match to TRBD1 (6 bases). This CDR3 is 17 amino acids long. Trimming removed 0 bases from V and 12 bases from J, with 22 bases in between. Per germline, CDR1 SGHNT and CDR2 YYREEE (reference sequence). In nucleotides, the CDR3 is TGTGCCAGCAGCTTGGAGTCCGGGGTAGGGGGACCCGTACCCCTCCACTTT. Residues: CASSLESGVGGPVPLHF.

This chain uses TRBV6-5 with TRBJ2-5; 9 positions agree with TRBD2. The length of the CDR3 is 15 residues. Trimming took 0 bases from V and 4 from J; bases not matched to a gene: 3. Germline CDR1 and CDR2: MNHEY and SVGAGI. The CDR3 DNA sequence: TGTGCCAGCAGTTACTCGGTACTAGCGGGAGAGACCCAGTACTTC. Protein sequence: CASSYSVLAGETQYF.

CDR3 sequence: CASSLLAGGPTDTQYF. The CDR3 DNA reads TGTGCCAGCAGCTTGTTAGCGGGAGGCCCCACAGATACGCAGTATTTT. The V and J genes are TRBV5-4 and TRBJ2-3; 10 bases map to TRBD2. The V segment lost 1 base and the J segment 2 bases; nucleotides outside the gene matches: 4. This CDR3 region has 16 residues. The germline gives CDR1 SGHNT, CDR2 YYREEE (reference sequence).

This sequence joins TRBV4-1 and TRBJ2-1, with 8 nucleotides matching TRBD2. Germline values: CDR1 MGHRA, CDR2 YSYEKL. J gave up 3 bases and V 4 bases, and 5 bases lay outside the gene matches. The CDR3 has 15 amino acids. This chain's CDR3 is CASSPLSGGYNEQFF. DNA for the CDR3: TGCGCCAGCAGCCCTCTCAGCGGGGGCTACAATGAGCAGTTCTTC.

This chain links TRBV28 with TRBJ1-2; no clear D gene. V lost 2 bases and J lost 2, with 6 bases in between. This CDR3 comprises 13 residues. Looked up from germline, CDR1 is MDHEN and CDR2 is SYDVKM. CDR3 in amino acids: CASSLSRNYGYTF. The CDR3 coding sequence is TGTGCCAGCAGTTTAAGCCGCAACTATGGCTACACCTTC.

The CDR3 region is CATDETGNSNQPQHF. The CDR3 DNA is TGTGCCACCGACGAAACAGGGAATAGCAATCAGCCCCAGCATTTT. V and J are TRBV19 and TRBJ1-5; tentative D call: TRBD1 (6 bases). The V and J ends lost 10 bases and 0 bases respectively, with 16 bases between them. This CDR3 has 15 amino acids. Per germline, CDR1 LNHDA and CDR2 SQIVND (reference sequence).

In DNA, the CDR3 is TGTGCCAGCAGTCCCAGAGGTACTAACTATGGCTACACCTTC. It encodes CASSPRGTNYGYTF. The genes are TRBV21-1 and TRBJ1-2. TRBV21-1 is a recognized pseudogene. The CDR3 is 14 residues long.

This chain uses TRBV6-5 with TRBJ2-7; D perhaps matches TRBD1 (6 bases). V dropped 7 bases and J dropped 1 base, with 11 bases sitting between them. Germline V gene lookup returns CDR1 MNHEY and CDR2 SVGAGI. This CDR3 has 13 residues. CDR3 DNA: TGTGCCAGCACCGGAACAGGGTCCTACGAGCAGTACTTC. This gives the protein CASTGTGSYEQYF.

The J gene is TRBJ2-7, the V gene TRBV19; 12 bases map to TRBD2. The CDR3 is 13 residues long. V was pared by 6 bases and J by 7 bases, with 4 bases of the junction left unmatched. The germline gives CDR1 LNHDA, CDR2 SQIVND (reference sequence). The CDR3 reads CASRRGLAGEQYF. DNA of the CDR3: TGTGCCAGTAGACGTGGACTAGCGGGAGAGCAGTACTTC.